This is a list of T cell receptor beta chains from one sample in a study of cytomegalovirus exposure and HLA in healthy donors. Some clones are missing from TCRdb's copy, which holds only in-frame ones; the method was immunoSEQ multiplex PCR. This table has more than 85,000 clones, around 72% appearing once. Sequencing used PBMCs. The receptor source for this set is a man aged 30-40 years in good health and CMV-seronegative. The CDR3 runs from the conserved cysteine through the conserved F or W.

v_gene	j_gene	CDR3aa
TRBV9	TRBJ2-1	CASSVGQDNEQFF
TRBV30	TRBJ1-2	CAWSGGQGGYTF
TRBV18	TRBJ2-7	CASSPTGNEQYF
TRBV6-5	TRBJ2-3	CASGAGTGRTDTQYF
TRBV9	TRBJ1-3	CASSVGDRGPGNTIYF
TRBV6-5	TRBJ1-1	CASRQGARYTEAFF
TRBV29-1	TRBJ1-3	CSVDGPGQGSGNTIYF
TRBV19	TRBJ2-1	CASSIQRGAYNEQFF
TRBV7-7	TRBJ1-1	CASSLGVPGQGKTEAFF
TRBV5-1	TRBJ2-5	CASSSGQQETQYF
TRBV6-1	TRBJ2-7	CASRPGAGLDYEQYF
TRBV7-9	TRBJ2-7	CASSPGGLAGTYEQYF
TRBV11-2	TRBJ1-2	CASSLGRGTNYGYTF
TRBV28	TRBJ2-7	CASSQLAHLSYEQYF
TRBV25-1	TRBJ2-7	CASSSYNYEQYF
TRBV30	TRBJ1-5	CAWSVGSGQPQHF
TRBV5-1	TRBJ1-1	CASSGQSNTEAFF
TRBV10-1	TRBJ1-2	CASRKCRGILINYGYTF
TRBV6-5	TRBJ2-7	CASREGTAYEQYF
TRBV25-1	TRBJ2-1	CASSESAGVVYNEQFF
TRBV19	TRBJ2-5	CASSNPSGDPLETQYF
TRBV12-5	TRBJ2-3	CASGWGLAGEADTQYF
TRBV19	TRBJ1-4	CASSTLNVARANEKLFF